Below, 7 T cell receptor beta chains from the same sample are listed, as sequenced in a study of cytomegalovirus exposure and HLA in healthy donors (dated by TCRdb to the late 2010s). Receptors were amplified or captured by the immunoSEQ multiplex PCR assay. For the multiplex PCR, a mixture combining 60 forward primers for TCR Vbeta segments and 13 reverse primers for TCR Jbeta segments was used. TCRdb retrieved this table from immuneACCESS and kept in-frame rearrangements only. Not all clones are present; in checked studies, unresolved V genes account for under half, and no reason is known for the remainder. The sample has around 110,000 clones on record, about four fifths of them singletons. The ten most abundant clones make up 1.6% of the sample. Sequencing was performed on PBMCs. These receptor sequences come from a young woman in good health and CMV-seronegative.

The V gene is TRBV2, the J gene TRBJ1-1; a weak D match, TRBD1 (5 bases). The CDR3 has 14 residues. The V gene lost 5 bases and the J gene lost 4 bases, with 14 bases spanning the gap. Per germline, CDR1 SNHLY and CDR2 FYNNEI. The CDR3 reads CASSFDSSGTEAFF. CDR3 DNA: TGTGCCAGCAGTTTCGACAGCTCGGGCACTGAAGCTTTCTTT.

V gene TRBV2 combines with J gene TRBJ1-2; no reliable D call. V was pared by 5 bases and J by 0 bases, with 16 bases between. This CDR3 has 16 residues. The germline V gene has CDR1 SNHLY and CDR2 FYNNEI. CDR3 coding DNA: TGTGCCAGCAGTCCGATTCAGACTTTCCCTAACTATGGCTACACCTTC. It codes for CASSPIQTFPNYGYTF.

This clone was recorded only once. This chain links TRBV18 with TRBJ1-2; the D is unclear. The CDR3 is 13 amino acids. CDR1 is KGHSH, CDR2 LQKENI, per germline. Trimming shortened V by 4 bases and J by 3 bases, and 9 bases separated the two germline ends. DNA of the CDR3: TGTGCCAGCTCACGAAACGAGGACTATGGCTACACCTTC. Encoded protein: CASSRNEDYGYTF.

The chain uses TRBV5-4 and TRBJ2-1; D is unclear. The V gene's germline CDR1 is SGHNT and CDR2 YYREEE (reference sequence). Trimming pared 4 bases from V and 4 bases from J, leaving 3 bases between. This CDR3 is 11 amino acids long. The chain's CDR3 is CASSQYNEQFF. The DNA of the CDR3 is TGTGCCAGCAGCCAATACAATGAGCAGTTCTTC. Combining the CDR3 with reference TRBV5-4 and TRBJ2-1 gives the whole variable domain ETGVTQSPTHLIKTRGQQVTLRCSSQSGHNTVSWYQQALGQGPQFIFQYYREEENGRGNFPPRFSGLQFPNYSSELNVNALELDDSALYLCASSQYNEQFFGPGTRLTVL.

The chain recombines TRBV19 with TRBJ2-1; 11 positions agree with TRBD2. Germline lookup yields CDR1 LNHDA and CDR2 SQIVND (reference sequence). V lost 4 bases and J lost 7; bases outside the gene matches: 6. The length of the CDR3 is 15 residues. The CDR3 protein is CASSKIAGGINEQFF. As DNA, the CDR3 is TGTGCCAGTAGTAAGATAGCGGGGGGGATAAATGAGCAGTTCTTC. Looking up the rest from reference TRBV19 and TRBJ2-1 gives the full variable domain: DGGITQSPKYLFRKEGQNVTLSCEQNLNHDAMYWYRQDPGQGLRLIYYSQIVNDFQKGDIAEGYSVSREKKESFPLTVTSAQKNPTAFYLCASSKIAGGINEQFFGPGTRLTVL.

This clone was observed a single time. This chain joins TRBV10-3 and TRBJ2-3; possible D gene TRBD2, 6 bases. Germline values: CDR1 ENHRY, CDR2 SYGVKD. V lost 11 bases and J lost 4, with 13 bases in between. This CDR3 spans 12 amino acids. The CDR3 DNA reads TGTGCCGTCGGCTCGGGGGCAGATACGCAGTATTTT. It yields the protein CAVGSGADTQYF.

This chain connects TRBV4-1 to TRBJ1-1; perhaps TRBD1 as D (6 bases). The CDR3 consists of 16 residues. Trimming cost V 1 base and J 1 base, with 13 bases left between them. Germline V gene data show CDR1 as MGHRA and CDR2 as YSYEKL. The CDR3 protein is CASSQGDLRGNTEAFF. Written as DNA, the CDR3 is TGCGCCAGCAGCCAAGGGGACCTCAGGGGGAACACTGAAGCTTTCTTT.